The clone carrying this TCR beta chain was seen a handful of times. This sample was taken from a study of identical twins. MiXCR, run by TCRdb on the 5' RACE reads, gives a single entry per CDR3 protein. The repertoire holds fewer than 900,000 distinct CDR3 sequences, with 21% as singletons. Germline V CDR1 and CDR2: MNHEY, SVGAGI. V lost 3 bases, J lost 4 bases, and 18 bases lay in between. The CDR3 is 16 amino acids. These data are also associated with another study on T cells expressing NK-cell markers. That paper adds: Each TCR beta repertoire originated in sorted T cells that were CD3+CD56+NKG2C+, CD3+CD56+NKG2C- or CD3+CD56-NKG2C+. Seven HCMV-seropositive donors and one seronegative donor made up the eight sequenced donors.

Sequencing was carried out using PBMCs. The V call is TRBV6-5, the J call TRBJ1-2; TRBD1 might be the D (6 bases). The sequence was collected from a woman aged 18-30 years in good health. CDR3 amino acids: CASSYLGGQRVYGYTF. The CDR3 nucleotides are TGTGCCAGCAGTTATCTAGGGGGGCAAAGGGTCTATGGCTACACCTTC.